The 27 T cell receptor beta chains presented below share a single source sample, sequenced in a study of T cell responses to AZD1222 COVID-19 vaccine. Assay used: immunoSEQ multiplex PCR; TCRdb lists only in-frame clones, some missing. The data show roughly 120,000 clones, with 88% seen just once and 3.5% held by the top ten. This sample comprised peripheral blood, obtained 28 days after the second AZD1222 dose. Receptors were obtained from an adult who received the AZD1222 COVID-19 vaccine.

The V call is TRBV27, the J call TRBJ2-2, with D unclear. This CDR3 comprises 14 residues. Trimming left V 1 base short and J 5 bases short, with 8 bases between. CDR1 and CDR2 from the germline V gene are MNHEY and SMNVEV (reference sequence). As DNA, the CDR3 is TGTGCCAGCAGTTTATTCGTGCGGACCGGGGAGCTGTTTTTT. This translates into CASSLFVRTGELFF.

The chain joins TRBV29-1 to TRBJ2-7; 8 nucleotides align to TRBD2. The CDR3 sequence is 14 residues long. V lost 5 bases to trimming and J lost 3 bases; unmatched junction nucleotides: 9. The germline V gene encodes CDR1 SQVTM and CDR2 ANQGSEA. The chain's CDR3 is CSVQTSGGGYEQYF. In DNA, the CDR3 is TGCAGCGTTCAAACTAGCGGCGGGGGCTACGAGCAGTACTTC.

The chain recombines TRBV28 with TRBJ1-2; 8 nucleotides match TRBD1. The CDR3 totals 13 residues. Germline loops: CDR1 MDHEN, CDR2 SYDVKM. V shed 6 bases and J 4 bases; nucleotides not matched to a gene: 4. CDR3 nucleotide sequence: TGTGCCAGCAGCCTGGACAGGGTCTATGGCTACACCTTC. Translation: CASSLDRVYGYTF.

The CDR3, as DNA: TGTGCCAGCATCCCAACCGGGACTAGCGGTTCCGAGCAGTACTTC. Encoded protein: CASIPTGTSGSEQYF. The chain recombines TRBV6-2 or TRBV6-3 with TRBJ2-7, with 11 bases identical to TRBD2. After removal of 7 bases from V and 6 bases from J, the junction contained 11 bases not matched to a gene. The CDR3 length is 15 residues. Germline V gene sequence: CDR1 MNHEY, CDR2 SVGEGT.

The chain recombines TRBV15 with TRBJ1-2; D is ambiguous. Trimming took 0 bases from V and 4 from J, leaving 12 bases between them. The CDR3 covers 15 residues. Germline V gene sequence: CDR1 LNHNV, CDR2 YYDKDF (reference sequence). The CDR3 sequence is CATSRDRPTSYGYTF. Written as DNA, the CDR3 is TGTGCCACCAGCAGAGATCGGCCGACCTCCTATGGCTACACCTTC.

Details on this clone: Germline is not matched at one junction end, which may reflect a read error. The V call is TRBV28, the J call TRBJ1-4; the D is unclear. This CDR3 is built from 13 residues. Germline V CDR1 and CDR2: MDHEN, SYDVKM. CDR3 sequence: CASSSPSAVNTRF. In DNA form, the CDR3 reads TGTGCCAGCAGTTCACCTTCCGCCGTGAATACCCGTTTT.

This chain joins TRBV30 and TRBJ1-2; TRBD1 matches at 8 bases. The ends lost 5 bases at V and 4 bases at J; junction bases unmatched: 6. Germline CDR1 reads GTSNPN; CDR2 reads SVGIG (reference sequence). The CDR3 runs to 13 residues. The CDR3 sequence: CAWSGGWGYGYTF. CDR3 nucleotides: TGTGCCTGGTCAGGGGGCTGGGGCTATGGCTACACCTTC.

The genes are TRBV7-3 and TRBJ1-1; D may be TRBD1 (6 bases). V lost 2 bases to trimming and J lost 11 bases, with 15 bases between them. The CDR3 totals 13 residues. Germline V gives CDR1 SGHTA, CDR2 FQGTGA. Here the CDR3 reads CASSLDQGFGAFF. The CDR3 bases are TGTGCCAGCAGCTTAGATCAGGGGTTCGGCGCTTTCTTT.

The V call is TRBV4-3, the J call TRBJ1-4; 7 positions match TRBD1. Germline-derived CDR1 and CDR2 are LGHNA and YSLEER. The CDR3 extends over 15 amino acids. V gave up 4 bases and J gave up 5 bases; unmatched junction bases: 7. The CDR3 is CASSPDRANNEKLFF. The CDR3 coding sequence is TGCGCCAGCAGCCCCGACAGGGCCAACAATGAAAAACTGTTTTTT.

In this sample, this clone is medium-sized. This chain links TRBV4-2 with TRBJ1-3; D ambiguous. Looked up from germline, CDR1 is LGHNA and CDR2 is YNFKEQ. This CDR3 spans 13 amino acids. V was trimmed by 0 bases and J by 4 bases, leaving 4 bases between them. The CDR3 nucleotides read TGTGCCAGCAGCCAAGAGGTGGGAAACACCATATATTTT. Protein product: CASSQEVGNTIYF.

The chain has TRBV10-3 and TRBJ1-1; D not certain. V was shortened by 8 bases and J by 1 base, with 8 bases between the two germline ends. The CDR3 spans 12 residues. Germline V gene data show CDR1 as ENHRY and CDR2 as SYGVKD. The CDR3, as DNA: TGTGCCATCGGGAAAGGGAACACTGAAGCTTTCTTT. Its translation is CAIGKGNTEAFF.

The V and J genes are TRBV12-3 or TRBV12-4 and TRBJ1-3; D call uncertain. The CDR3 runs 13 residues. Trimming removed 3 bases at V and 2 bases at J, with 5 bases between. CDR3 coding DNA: TGTGCCAGCAGTTTGACAACTGGAAACACCATATATTTT. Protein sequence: CASSLTTGNTIYF.

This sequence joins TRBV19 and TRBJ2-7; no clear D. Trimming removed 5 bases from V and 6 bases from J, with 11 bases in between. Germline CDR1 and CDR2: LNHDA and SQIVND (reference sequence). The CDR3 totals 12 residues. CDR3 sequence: CASSGVASEQYF. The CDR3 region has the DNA TGTGCCAGTAGTGGTGTAGCTTCCGAGCAGTACTTC. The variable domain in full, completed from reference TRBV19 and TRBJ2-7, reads DGGITQSPKYLFRKEGQNVTLSCEQNLNHDAMYWYRQDPGQGLRLIYYSQIVNDFQKGDIAEGYSVSREKKESFPLTVTSAQKNPTAFYLCASSGVASEQYFGPGTRLTVT.

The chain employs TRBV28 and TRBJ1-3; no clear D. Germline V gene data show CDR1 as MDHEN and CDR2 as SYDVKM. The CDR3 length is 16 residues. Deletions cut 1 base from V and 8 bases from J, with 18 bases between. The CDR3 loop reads CASSLLPGRRRDTIYF. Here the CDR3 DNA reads TGTGCCAGCAGTTTATTACCCGGACGGCGCCGGGACACCATATATTTT.

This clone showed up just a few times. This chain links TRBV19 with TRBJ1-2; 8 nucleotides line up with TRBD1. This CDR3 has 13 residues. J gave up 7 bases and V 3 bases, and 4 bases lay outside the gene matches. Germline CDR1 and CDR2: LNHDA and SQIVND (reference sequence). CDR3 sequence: CASSIQGALGYTF. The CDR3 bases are TGTGCCAGTAGTATCCAGGGGGCGCTTGGCTACACCTTC.

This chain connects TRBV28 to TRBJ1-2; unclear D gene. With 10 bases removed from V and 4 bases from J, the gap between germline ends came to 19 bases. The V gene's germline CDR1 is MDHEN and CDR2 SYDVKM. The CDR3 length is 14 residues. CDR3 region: CATPRRAGTYGYTF. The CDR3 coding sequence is TGTGCCACCCCTCGTCGAGCGGGAACCTATGGCTACACCTTC.

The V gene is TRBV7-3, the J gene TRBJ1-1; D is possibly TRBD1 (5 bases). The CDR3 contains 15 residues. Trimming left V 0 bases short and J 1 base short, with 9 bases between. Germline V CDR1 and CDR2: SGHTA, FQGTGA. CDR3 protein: CASSLTGTGNTEAFF. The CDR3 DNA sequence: TGTGCCAGCAGCTTAACCGGGACGGGGAACACTGAAGCTTTCTTT. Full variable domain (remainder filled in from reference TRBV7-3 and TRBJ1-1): GAGVSQTPSNKVTEKGKYVELRCDPISGHTALYWYRQSLGQGPEFLIYFQGTGAADDSGLPNDRFFAVRPEGSVSTLKIQRTERGDSAVYLCASSLTGTGNTEAFFGQGTRLTVV.

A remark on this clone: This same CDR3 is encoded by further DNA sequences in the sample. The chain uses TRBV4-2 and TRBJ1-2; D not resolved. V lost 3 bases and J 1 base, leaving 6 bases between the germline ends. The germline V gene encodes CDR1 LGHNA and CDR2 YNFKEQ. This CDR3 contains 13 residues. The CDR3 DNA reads TGTGCCAGCAGCCAGGGAGGTAACTATGGCTACACCTTC. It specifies CASSQGGNYGYTF.

The CDR3 sequence: CASSQGLAGEGSMQYF. As DNA, the CDR3 is TGCGCCAGCAGCCAAGGACTAGCGGGGGAAGGATCTATGCAGTATTTT. The chain has TRBV4-3 and TRBJ2-3; 12 bases fit TRBD2. The CDR3 covers 16 residues. The germline gives CDR1 LGHNA, CDR2 YSLEER. With V trimmed by 1 base and J by 11 bases, 10 bases remained unmatched.

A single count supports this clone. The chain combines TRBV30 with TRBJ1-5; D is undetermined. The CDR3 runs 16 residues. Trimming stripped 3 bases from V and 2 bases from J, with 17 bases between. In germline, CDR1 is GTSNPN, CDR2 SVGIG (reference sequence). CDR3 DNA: TGTGCCTGGAGCGCCAGACTCGGAGTGGGCAATCAGCCCCAGCATTTT. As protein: CAWSARLGVGNQPQHF.

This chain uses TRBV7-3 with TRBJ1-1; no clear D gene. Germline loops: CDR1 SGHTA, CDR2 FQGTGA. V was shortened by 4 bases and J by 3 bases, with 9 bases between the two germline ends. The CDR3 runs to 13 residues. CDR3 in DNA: TGTGCCAGCAGCTCCCGACGGGACACTGAAGCTTTCTTT. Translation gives CASSSRRDTEAFF.

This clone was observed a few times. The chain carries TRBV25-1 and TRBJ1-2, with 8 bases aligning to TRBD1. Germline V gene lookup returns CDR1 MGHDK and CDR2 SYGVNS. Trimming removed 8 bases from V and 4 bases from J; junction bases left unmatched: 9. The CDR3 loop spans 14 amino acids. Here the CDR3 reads CASRPDRGGYGYTF. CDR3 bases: TGTGCCAGCCGTCCCGACAGGGGAGGCTATGGCTACACCTTC.

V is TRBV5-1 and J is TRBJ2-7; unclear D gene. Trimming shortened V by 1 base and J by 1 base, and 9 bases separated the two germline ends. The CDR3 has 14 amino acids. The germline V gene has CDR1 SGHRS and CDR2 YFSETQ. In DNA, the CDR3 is TGCGCCAGCAGCTTGAGGGAAGGGTCCTACGAGCAGTACTTC. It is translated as CASSLREGSYEQYF.

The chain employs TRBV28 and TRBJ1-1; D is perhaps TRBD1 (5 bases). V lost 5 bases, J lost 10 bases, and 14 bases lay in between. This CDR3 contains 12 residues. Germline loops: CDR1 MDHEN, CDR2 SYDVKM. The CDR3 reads CASSIQGGGAFF. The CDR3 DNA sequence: TGTGCCAGCAGTATCCAGGGCGGCGGAGCTTTCTTT.

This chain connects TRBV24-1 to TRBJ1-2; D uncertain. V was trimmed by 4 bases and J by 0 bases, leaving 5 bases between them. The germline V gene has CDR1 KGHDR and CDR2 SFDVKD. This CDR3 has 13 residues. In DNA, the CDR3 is TGTGCCACCAGTGAAGCCACTAACTATGGCTACACCTTC. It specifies CATSEATNYGYTF.

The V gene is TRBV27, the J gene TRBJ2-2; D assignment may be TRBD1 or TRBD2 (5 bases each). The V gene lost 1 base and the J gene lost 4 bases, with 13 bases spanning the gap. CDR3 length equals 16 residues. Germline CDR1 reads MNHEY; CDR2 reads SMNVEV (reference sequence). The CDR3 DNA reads TGTGCCAGCAGTTTATTCATAGGGGACCTCACCGGGGAGCTGTTTTTT. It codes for CASSLFIGDLTGELFF.

This CDR3 is CAVTWDRDYEQYF. In DNA form, the CDR3 reads TGTGCCGTCACTTGGGACAGGGACTACGAGCAGTACTTC. This rearrangement joins TRBV10-3 to TRBJ2-7, with 9 nucleotides matching TRBD1. Germline assignment: CDR1 ENHRY and CDR2 SYGVKD. The CDR3 runs to 13 residues. Unmatched junction bases numbered 8, after V lost 11 bases and J lost 3 bases.